Below, 20 T cell receptor beta chains from the same sample are listed, as sequenced in a study of blood T cell repertoires in COVID-19. Sequencing was performed with immunoSEQ multiplex PCR; in TCRdb, only in-frame clones are kept and a portion is missing. This sample has fewer than 250,000 clones; roughly four fifths occur once, and the top ten carry approximately 4.8%. Sequenced material: peripheral blood. These TCRs come from a woman between 65 and 79 years old with acute or convalescent COVID-19.

The V gene is TRBV29-1, the J gene TRBJ1-3, with a tentative D call TRBD1 (5 bases). The length of the CDR3 is 14 residues. Trimming shortened V by 2 bases and J by 4 bases, and 12 bases separated the two germline ends. The germline V gene encodes CDR1 SQVTM and CDR2 ANQGSEA. CDR3 in amino acids: CSVELGGVGNTIYF. Here the CDR3 DNA reads TGCAGCGTTGAATTGGGGGGGGTCGGAAACACCATATATTTT. Complete variable domain (other parts from reference TRBV29-1 and TRBJ1-3): SAVISQKPSRDICQRGTSLTIQCQVDSQVTMMFWYRQQPGQSLTLIATANQGSEATYESGFVIDKFPISRPNLTFSTLTVSNMSPEDSSIYLCSVELGGVGNTIYFGEGSWLTVV.

This chain uses TRBV7-2 with TRBJ2-7; D uncertain. Trimming took off 3 bases at V and 2 bases at J, with 8 bases between the two ends. CDR3 size: 13 residues. The germline gives CDR1 SGHTA, CDR2 FQGNSA. The CDR3 loop reads CASSLASPYEQYF. DNA for the CDR3: TGTGCCAGCAGCTTGGCAAGTCCCTACGAGCAGTACTTC.

The J gene is TRBJ1-1, the V gene TRBV5-1, with D perhaps TRBD1 (6 bases). CDR3 size: 14 residues. The V gene's germline CDR1 is SGHRS and CDR2 YFSETQ. The V gene lost 1 base and the J gene lost 1 base, with 8 bases spanning the gap. Here the CDR3 reads CASSLTGQNTEAFF. The DNA of the CDR3 is TGCGCCAGCAGCTTGACAGGGCAGAACACTGAAGCTTTCTTT.

V and J are TRBV7-9 and TRBJ1-4; D is unclear. Looked up from germline, CDR1 is SEHNR and CDR2 is FQNEAQ (reference sequence). The CDR3 consists of 15 residues. The V end was cut by 2 bases, the J end by 1 base, with 8 bases between. The chain's CDR3 is CASSLPRLTNEKLFF. The CDR3 region has the DNA TGTGCCAGCAGCTTACCCCGTCTAACTAATGAAAAACTGTTTTTT.

In its sample, this clone was seen once. CDR3 protein: CASSLGRGQETQYF. CDR3 bases: TGTGCCAGCAGCTTAGGCAGGGGGCAGGAGACCCAGTACTTC. The chain carries TRBV7-9 and TRBJ2-5, with 8 bases identical to TRBD1. This CDR3 has 14 amino acids. Germline V CDR1 and CDR2: SEHNR, FQNEAQ (reference sequence). J was trimmed by 5 bases and V by 1 base; bases with no gene match: 3.

This clone appeared a few times. The V and J genes are TRBV6-4 and TRBJ1-1; TRBD1 matches at 9 bases. Losses at the gene ends were 2 bases for V and 9 bases for J; bases not matched to a gene: 16. The CDR3 is 17 residues long. CDR1 is MRHNA and CDR2 is SNTAGT in the germline V gene. This CDR3 reads CASSDVYRDREIRKAFF. The CDR3 DNA reads TGTGCCAGCAGTGACGTTTACCGGGACAGGGAAATTAGGAAAGCTTTCTTT.

The V and J genes are TRBV5-6 and TRBJ1-2; D might be TRBD1 (6 bases). This CDR3 comprises 15 residues. Deletions cut 0 bases from V and 4 bases from J, with 13 bases between. Germline assignment: CDR1 SGHDT and CDR2 YYEEEE. The CDR3 loop reads CASSLVYREGYGYTF. The CDR3 DNA follows: TGTGCCAGCAGCTTGGTATACAGGGAGGGCTATGGCTACACCTTC.

The chain combines TRBV18 with TRBJ2-2, with D possibly TRBD2 on 6 matching bases. V lost 2 bases and J 3 bases, leaving 10 bases between the germline ends. In germline, CDR1 is KGHSH, CDR2 LQKENI. The length of the CDR3 is 15 residues. CDR3 nucleotide sequence: TGTGCCAGCTCACCAAGGGACTCGGACACCGGGGAGCTGTTTTTT. This codes for CASSPRDSDTGELFF.

This chain connects TRBV5-1 to TRBJ2-1, with TRBD2 matching 13 bases. CDR1 and CDR2 (germline): SGHRS, YFSETQ. V shed 1 base, J shed 5 bases, and the junction held 3 bases outside the gene matches. The CDR3 contains 16 residues. As DNA, the CDR3 is TGCGCCAGCAGCTTGACCGGGACTAGCGGGGACAATGAGCAGTTCTTC. Its translation is CASSLTGTSGDNEQFF.

The J gene is TRBJ2-1, the V gene TRBV6-2 or TRBV6-3; 10 positions match TRBD2. Trimming cost V 0 bases and J 6 bases; bases outside gene matches: 11. This CDR3 comprises 18 residues. Germline CDR1 MNHEY, CDR2 SVGEGT. The CDR3 DNA reads as TGTGCCAGCAGTTACTCGGCCTTAGCGGGGGGCCACCTCAATGAGCAGTTCTTC. It is translated as CASSYSALAGGHLNEQFF.

The V and J genes are TRBV15 and TRBJ1-6; perhaps TRBD1 as D (5 bases). The CDR3 totals 17 residues. Trimming removed 0 bases at V and 7 bases at J, with 16 bases between. CDR1 and CDR2 from the germline V gene are LNHNV and YYDKDF (reference sequence). CDR3 residues: CATSRDWPGGRNSPLHF. The CDR3 DNA reads TGTGCCACCAGCAGAGATTGGCCCGGGGGGAGGAATTCACCCCTCCACTTT.

This chain joins TRBV6-1 and TRBJ1-2, with D perhaps TRBD1 (6 bases). V lost 2 bases and J 8 bases, leaving 12 bases between the germline ends. The CDR3 totals 13 residues. The germline V gene has CDR1 MNHNS and CDR2 SASEGT. The CDR3 loop reads CASSESYREGYTF. DNA for the CDR3: TGTGCCAGCAGTGAATCGTACAGGGAGGGCTACACCTTC.

This clone was observed once. The rearrangement links TRBV6-5 to TRBJ1-2; 7 positions agree with TRBD1. CDR3 length: 15 residues. CDR1 and CDR2 from the germline V gene are MNHEY and SVGAGI. J lost 8 bases, V lost 0 bases, and 9 bases had no gene match. The CDR3 sequence is CASSYSVGTGEGYTF. As DNA, the CDR3 is TGTGCCAGCAGTTACTCCGTCGGTACAGGGGAAGGCTACACCTTC.

A remark on this clone: Other DNA sequences in the sample encode the same CDR3. The V gene is TRBV7-2, the J gene TRBJ2-7, with TRBD1 matching 7 bases. CDR3 length equals 13 residues. The trim removed 2 bases at V and 2 bases at J, leaving 0 bases unmatched. Germline V lookup: CDR1 SGHTA, CDR2 FQGNSA. The CDR3 sequence: CASSLQGAYEQYF. CDR3 in DNA: TGTGCCAGCAGCTTACAGGGGGCCTACGAGCAGTACTTC.

In its sample, this clone was seen once. This chain links TRBV24-1 with TRBJ1-2; TRBD1 matches at 11 bases. The CDR3 covers 16 residues. Germline-derived CDR1 and CDR2 are KGHDR and SFDVKD. Losses at the gene ends were 5 bases for V and 0 bases for J; bases not matched to a gene: 4. Here the CDR3 reads CATSVGQGDANYGYTF. CDR3 sequence (DNA): TGTGCCACCAGTGTGGGACAGGGGGATGCTAACTATGGCTACACCTTC.

The chain links TRBV27 to TRBJ2-7, with TRBD1 identical over 7 bases. With V trimmed by 7 bases and J by 2 bases, 5 bases remained unmatched. The CDR3 contains 13 residues. Germline values: CDR1 MNHEY, CDR2 SMNVEV (reference sequence). In DNA form, the CDR3 reads TGTGCCAGCACTCGTCAGGGGGCCTACGAGCAGTACTTC. Protein product: CASTRQGAYEQYF.

This chain joins TRBV5-1 and TRBJ1-1; weak D call: TRBD1 (5 bases). V lost 0 bases and J lost 2, with 14 bases in between. The CDR3 covers 16 residues. From germline, CDR1 is SGHRS and CDR2 YFSETQ. CDR3 sequence reads: CASSLGSGIGNTEAFF. DNA for the CDR3: TGCGCCAGCAGCTTGGGGTCAGGGATCGGCAACACTGAAGCTTTCTTT.

The gene calls are TRBV21-1 and TRBJ1-2; TRBD1 is taken as the D call from the table, unchecked against the DNA. TRBV21-1 is a documented pseudogene. CDR3 size: 16 residues. The CDR3 DNA is TGTGCCAGCAGCAAAGAGGTCCGCGCAGGTTTTAAGGGCTACACCTTC. It encodes CASSKEVRAGFKGYTF.

CDR3 coding DNA: TGTGCCAGCAGCCCTTTGGGGGGAGAGACCCAGTACTTC. Its protein is CASSPLGGETQYF. V usage is TRBV6-6 and J usage is TRBJ2-5; D is possibly TRBD2 (6 bases). The V end lost 6 bases, the J end lost 4 bases, and 12 bases lay between the germline ends. Germline loops: CDR1 MNHNY, CDR2 SVGAGI (reference sequence). The CDR3 has 13 residues.

The V call is TRBV10-3, the J call TRBJ2-5, with 9 bases fitting TRBD1. CDR3 size: 15 residues. V shed 5 bases, J shed 5 bases, and the junction held 9 bases outside the gene matches. Germline assignment: CDR1 ENHRY and CDR2 SYGVKD. CDR3 DNA: TGTGCCATCAGTCAACAGGGGGCGCGAACGGAGACCCAGTACTTC. Protein sequence: CAISQQGARTETQYF.